A selection of T cell receptor beta chains follows, all from one sample in a study of shared clonotypes between healthy human individuals. Generated by immunoSEQ multiplex PCR, the TCRdb table keeps only in-frame clones and is missing some. The table lists some 2,100,000 clones, approximately 95% of them singletons. Sequenced input: naive CD4+ T cells sorted from blood. These receptor sequences come from a man aged 18 to 29 in good health. Each CDR3 is given with its conserved first and last residue. The D gene is left open where the match is weak. The size entry is marked missing in some rows and otherwise reads once, few, many or a size class.

-	-	TRBV13	TRBJ2-5	CASSFTRTLQETQYF	TGTGCCAGCAGCTTTACGAGGACCCTCCAAGAGACCCAGTACTTC
-	-	TRBV5-1	TRBJ2-3	CASSWGLEGNTDTQYF	TGCGCCAGCAGCTGGGGTCTGGAGGGTAACACAGATACGCAGTATTTT
-	-	TRBV5-1	TRBJ1-3	CASSPTPDSGNTIYF	TGCGCCAGCAGCCCCACCCCGGACTCTGGAAACACCATATATTTT
-	-	TRBV19	TRBJ2-7	CASSISTRKGYEQYF	TGTGCCAGTAGTATATCGACTAGGAAGGGCTACGAGCAGTACTTC
-	-	TRBV11-2	TRBJ2-7	CASSLQGLSYEQYF	TGTGCCAGCAGCTTGCAAGGGCTCTCCTACGAGCAGTACTTC
-	-	TRBV4-1	TRBJ2-7	CASSQPTRGSYEQYF	TGCGCCAGCAGCCAACCTACCCGGGGCTCCTACGAGCAGTACTTC
-	-	TRBV6-5	TRBJ2-2	CASSYSGTTNTGELFF	TGTGCCAGCAGTTACTCCGGGACCACAAACACCGGGGAGCTGTTTTTT
-	once	TRBV5-5	TRBJ2-7	CASSLGLYEQYF	TGTGCCAGCAGCTTGGGACTCTACGAGCAGTACTTC
-	-	TRBV29-1	TRBJ2-4	CSVGWDIQYF	TGCAGCGTTGGGTGGGACATTCAGTACTTC
-	-	TRBV5-8	TRBJ1-5	CASSGGLNQPQHF	TGTGCCAGCAGCGGGGGTCTCAATCAGCCCCAGCATTTT
TRBD2	-	TRBV19	TRBJ2-2	CASSGWGLAGVIGTGELFF	TGTGCCAGTAGCGGGTGGGGACTAGCGGGAGTAATTGGCACCGGGGAGCTGTTTTTT
-	-	TRBV7-2	TRBJ1-5	CASSMDDSDNQPQHF	TGTGCCAGCAGCATGGATGACAGTGACAATCAGCCCCAGCATTTT
TRBD2	-	TRBV5-1	TRBJ2-1	CASSSSSGRSGEQFF	TGCGCCAGCAGCTCTTCCAGCGGGAGATCTGGGGAGCAGTTCTTC
-	-	TRBV6-6	TRBJ1-2	CASSWDAQSGGYTF	TGTGCCAGCAGTTGGGACGCCCAATCCGGTGGCTACACCTTC
-	-	TRBV5-6	TRBJ2-7	CASSLYRIRTYEQYF	TGTGCCAGCAGCCTATACAGGATTCGGACATACGAGCAGTACTTC
TRBD2	-	TRBV6-5	TRBJ2-7	CASTPTSGGTYEQYF	TGTGCCAGCACCCCGACTAGCGGGGGGACCTACGAGCAGTACTTC
-	-	TRBV30	TRBJ2-2	CAWRAGTLNTGELFF	TGTGCCTGGAGAGCCGGGACCTTGAACACCGGGGAGCTGTTTTTT
TRBD1	-	TRBV7-9	TRBJ2-1	CASSLAGQKYTMRQFF	TGTGCCAGCAGCTTAGCGGGACAGAAATATACAATGAGGCAGTTCTTC
TRBD2	-	TRBV4-1	TRBJ2-3	CASSQELAGEGGNGDTQYF	TGCGCCAGCAGCCAGGAACTAGCGGGAGAGGGGGGTAATGGGGATACGCAGTATTTT
TRBD1	once	TRBV18	TRBJ1-1	CASSPTGREAFF	TGTGCCAGCTCCCCGACAGGGCGAGAAGCTTTCTTT
-	-	TRBV19	TRBJ1-5	CASSSRGEPQHF	TGTGCCAGTAGCAGCAGGGGCGAGCCCCAGCATTTT
-	once	TRBV7-2	TRBJ2-3	CASSLSAAIDTQYF	TGTGCCAGCAGCTTATCAGCGGCTATAGATACGCAGTATTTT
-	-	TRBV7-3	TRBJ2-5	CASSLGAGETQYF	TGTGCCAGCAGCTTAGGGGCCGGGGAGACCCAGTACTTC
TRBD1	-	TRBV7-9	TRBJ1-5	CASSHTGQGPEAPNQPQHF	TGTGCCAGCAGCCATACCGGACAGGGGCCCGAGGCCCCCAATCAGCCCCAGCATTTT
TRBD1	-	TRBV5-4	TRBJ2-2	CASSFGQGTGELFF	TGTGCCAGCAGCTTCGGACAGGGAACCGGGGAGCTGTTTTTT
-	-	TRBV2	TRBJ1-1	CASSLSLGGTNTEAFF	TGTGCCAGCAGTCTGAGCCTAGGGGGGACGAACACTGAAGCTTTCTTT
-	-	TRBV5-1	TRBJ2-1	CASSGTRGLVDEQFF	TGCGCCAGCAGCGGAACCCGGGGGCTAGTGGATGAGCAGTTCTTC
TRBD2	-	TRBV5-1	TRBJ2-5	CASSPAGATYQETQYF	TGCGCCAGCAGTCCAGCGGGGGCCACATACCAAGAGACCCAGTACTTC
-	-	TRBV6-1	TRBJ2-5	CASSDGSAATQTQYF	TGTGCCAGCAGTGATGGCAGTGCGGCCACACAGACCCAGTACTTC
-	-	TRBV6-5	TRBJ1-5	CASSFDSYSNQPQHF	TGTGCCAGCAGTTTCGACAGCTATAGCAATCAGCCCCAGCATTTT
TRBD2	-	TRBV19	TRBJ2-7	CASSTIAGGYEQYF	TGTGCCAGTAGTACGATAGCGGGAGGTTACGAGCAGTACTTC
TRBD1	-	TRBV6-1	TRBJ2-6	CASQEGGRANVLTF	TGTGCCAGCCAAGAAGGGGGCCGGGCCAACGTCCTGACTTTC
TRBD1	-	TRBV7-3	TRBJ2-2	CASSPYRGTTNTGELFF	TGTGCCAGCAGTCCCTACAGGGGTACTACGAACACCGGGGAGCTGTTTTTT
-	-	TRBV6-5	TRBJ1-1	CASASLSSNTEAFF	TGTGCCAGTGCGTCCCTGAGCTCGAACACTGAAGCTTTCTTT
-	-	TRBV27	TRBJ2-3	CASSFRGQINTDTQYF	TGTGCCAGCAGTTTCCGCGGACAGATAAACACAGATACGCAGTATTTT
-	-	TRBV14	TRBJ2-2	CASSQNSGWTGELFF	TGTGCCAGCAGCCAAAACTCGGGGTGGACCGGGGAGCTGTTTTTT
-	-	TRBV10-3	TRBJ1-1	CAISDGGDRAEAFF	TGTGCCATCAGTGACGGAGGGGATAGAGCTGAAGCTTTCTTT
-	-	TRBV15	TRBJ1-6	CATSRDLTDQYNSPLHF	TGTGCCACCAGCAGAGATTTAACAGACCAATATAATTCACCCCTCCACTTT
-	-	TRBV7-6	TRBJ2-7	CASSSLGYEQYF	TGTGCCAGCAGCTCCCTAGGGTACGAGCAGTACTTC
-	-	TRBV29-1	TRBJ2-5	CSVRGGGPIGETQYF	TGCAGCGTCCGCGGCGGCGGCCCCATCGGAGAGACCCAGTACTTC
TRBD2	-	TRBV15	TRBJ2-7	CATRLSGSYEQYF	TGTGCCACCCGTTTAAGCGGGAGTTACGAGCAGTACTTC
-	-	TRBV9	TRBJ2-6	CASSVTSGTAGRGANVLTF	TGTGCCAGCAGCGTGACATCCGGGACGGCCGGCCGGGGGGCCAACGTCCTGACTTTC
TRBD1	-	TRBV19	TRBJ1-1	CASRSGQGFLEAFF	TGTGCCAGTAGATCCGGACAGGGATTCCTTGAAGCTTTCTTT
-	once	TRBV28	TRBJ1-1	CASSSQGLEKGSEAFF	TGTGCCAGCAGTTCCCAGGGACTGGAGAAGGGCTCTGAAGCTTTCTTT
TRBD1	-	TRBV7-3	TRBJ1-2	CASSLKPGQDHGYTF	TGTGCCAGCAGCTTAAAGCCCGGACAGGATCATGGCTACACCTTC
-	-	TRBV23-1	TRBJ2-7	CASSHGGPSSYEQYF	TGCGCCAGCAGTCATGGCGGCCCTAGCTCCTACGAGCAGTACTTC
-	-	TRBV6-1	TRBJ2-7	CASSEVDSVYEQYF	TGTGCCAGCAGTGAGGTGGATTCAGTATACGAGCAGTACTTC
-	-	TRBV20-1	TRBJ1-3	CSARNQNTIYF	TGCAGTGCTAGGAATCAGAACACCATATATTTT
-	once	TRBV5-1	TRBJ2-1	CASSLGQGRDEQFF	TGCGCCAGCAGCTTGGGACAGGGGAGGGATGAGCAGTTCTTC
-	-	TRBV5-1	TRBJ2-3	CASSLGQHSDTQYF	TGCGCCAGCAGCTTGGGTCAGCACTCAGATACGCAGTATTTT
-	-	TRBV5-1	TRBJ1-4	CASSLVGRGNTNEKLFF	TGCGCCAGCAGCTTGGTTGGCAGGGGTAACACTAATGAAAAACTGTTTTTT
TRBD1	-	TRBV6-1	TRBJ1-2	CASRTGQGLYGYTF	TGTGCCAGCAGGACGGGACAGGGACTCTATGGCTACACCTTC
-	-	TRBV28	TRBJ1-2	CASSLGTYGYTF	TGTGCCAGCAGTTTGGGCACCTATGGCTACACCTTC
-	-	TRBV9	TRBJ2-5	CASSPGSQETQYF	TGTGCCAGCAGCCCCGGGTCACAAGAGACCCAGTACTTC